This T cell receptor beta chain was obtained from a study of technical replicates of blood from a few donors. The CDR3 sequence is 17 residues long. The V and J ends lost 1 base and 5 bases, in that order; junction bases with no gene match: 10. Germline values: CDR1 MNHNS, CDR2 SASEGT. This table comes from immunoSEQ multiplex PCR, and its TCRdb copy is limited to in-frame clones, with some not included. Of around 70,000 clones in the sample, 94% were seen once. The receptor was isolated from a human donor in good health. The chain couples TRBV6-1 to TRBJ2-5, with 10 bases matching TRBD2. Sample: T cells isolated from PBMCs. The CDR3 loop reads CASSEVVAGGTDETQYF. Here the CDR3 DNA reads TGTGCCAGCAGTGAAGTAGTAGCGGGAGGTACGGACGAGACCCAGTACTTC.